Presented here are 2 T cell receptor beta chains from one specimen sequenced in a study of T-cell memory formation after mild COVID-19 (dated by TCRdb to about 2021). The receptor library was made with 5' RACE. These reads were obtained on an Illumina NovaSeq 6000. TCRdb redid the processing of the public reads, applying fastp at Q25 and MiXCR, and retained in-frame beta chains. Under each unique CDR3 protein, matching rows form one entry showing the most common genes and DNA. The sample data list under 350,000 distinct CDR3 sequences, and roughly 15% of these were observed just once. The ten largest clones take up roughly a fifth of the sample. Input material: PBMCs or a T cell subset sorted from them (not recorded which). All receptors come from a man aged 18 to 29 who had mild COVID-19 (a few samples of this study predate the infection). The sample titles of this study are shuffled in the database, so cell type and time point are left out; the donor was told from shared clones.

CDR3 amino acids: CASSDGSPNYEQYF. CDR3 in DNA: TGCGCCAGCAGTGACGGCTCCCCTAACTACGAGCAGTACTTC. The chain employs TRBV10-1 and TRBJ2-7, with D unclear. This CDR3 has 14 residues. Germline V gene sequence: CDR1 WNHNN, CDR2 SYGVQD (reference sequence). V shed 3 bases and J shed 3 bases, with 12 bases lying between them.

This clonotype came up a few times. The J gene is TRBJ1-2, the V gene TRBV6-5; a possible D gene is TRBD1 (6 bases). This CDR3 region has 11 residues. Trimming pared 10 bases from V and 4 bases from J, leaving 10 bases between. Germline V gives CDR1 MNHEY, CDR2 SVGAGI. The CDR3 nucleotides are TGTGCCACCGAAGGGGGCTATGGCTACACCTTC. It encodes CATEGGYGYTF.